The 8 T cell receptor beta chains below all came from one sample that was sequenced in a study of Graves' ophthalmopathy and Graves' hyperthyroidism. For repertoire sequencing, the TCR beta CDR3 regions were amplified from RNA transcripts. HTBI-primed first-round RT-PCR preceded second-round multiplex PCR. One entry per CDR3 protein results from TCRdb running MiXCR on the multiplex PCR reads. Of over 650,000 distinct CDR3 sequences listed, 35% to 45% are singletons. Sequenced sample: peripheral blood. These TCRs come from an adult man with Graves' ophthalmopathy.

This clonotype has a count of ten or more. The chain links TRBV7-9 to TRBJ1-1; possibly TRBD1 for D (6 bases). The CDR3 covers 16 residues. V was trimmed by 2 bases and J by 2 bases, leaving 15 bases between them. CDR1 is SEHNR and CDR2 is FQNEAQ in the germline V gene (reference sequence). The CDR3, as DNA: TGTGCCAGCAGCTTATCCCCGGGGACACAAAACACTGAAGCTTTCTTT. Its protein is CASSLSPGTQNTEAFF.

At least ten counts were recorded for this clonotype. V is TRBV7-6 and J is TRBJ2-2; TRBD1 matches 7 bases. The CDR3 is 15 amino acids. CDR1 and CDR2 from the germline V gene are SGHVS and FNYEAQ. V dropped 5 bases and J dropped 4; count of bases not matched to a gene: 7. Here the CDR3 reads CASSPRQGGTGELFF. The DNA for the CDR3 is TGTGCCAGCAGCCCCCGACAGGGTGGCACCGGGGAGCTGTTTTTT.

J is TRBJ1-2 and V is TRBV9; TRBD1 matches at 8 bases. J gave up 2 bases and V 2 bases, and 2 bases lay outside the gene matches. CDR1 and CDR2 (germline): SGDLS, YYNGEE. The CDR3 is 14 amino acids. CDR3: CASSVTGENYGYTF. The CDR3 nucleotides are TGTGCCAGCAGCGTGACAGGGGAAAACTATGGCTACACCTTC.

This clonotype was found a few times. V usage is TRBV5-8 and J usage is TRBJ2-7, with D possibly being TRBD2 (8 bases). CDR3 length: 16 amino acids. Germline CDR1 reads SGHTS; CDR2 reads YDEGEE. Trimming removed 5 bases from V and 3 bases from J, with 21 bases in between. The CDR3 DNA reads TGTGCCAGCAGTATAGCGGGACAGCTGGGGAACTACGAGCAGTACTTC. Translation: CASSIAGQLGNYEQYF.

The chain has TRBV2 and TRBJ1-1, with 7 positions matching TRBD1. J was trimmed by 1 base and V by 11 bases; bases with no gene match: 4. CDR1 and CDR2 from the germline V gene are SNHLY and FYNNEI. CDR3 length: 12 residues. The CDR3 loop reads CAFDRENTEAFF. CDR3 sequence (DNA): TGTGCCTTCGACAGGGAGAACACTGAAGCTTTCTTT. The complete variable domain, with remaining parts taken from reference TRBV2 and TRBJ1-1, reads EPEVTQTPSHQVTQMGQEVILRCVPISNHLYFYWYRQILGQKVEFLVSFYNNEISEKSEIFDDQFSVERPDGSNFTLKIRSTKLEDSAMYFCAFDRENTEAFFGQGTRLTVV.

This clonotype was seen ten or more times. V and J are TRBV24-1 and TRBJ2-6; maybe TRBD1 (5 bases). Looked up from germline, CDR1 is KGHDR and CDR2 is SFDVKD. The CDR3 totals 17 residues. The V gene lost 5 bases and the J gene lost 0 bases, with 13 bases spanning the gap. CDR3 residues: CATSAYGQHSGANVLTF. The CDR3 DNA sequence: TGTGCCACCAGTGCCTACGGACAACACTCTGGGGCCAACGTCCTGACTTTC.

The genes are TRBV15 and TRBJ1-6, with D perhaps TRBD1 (5 bases). In germline, CDR1 is LNHNV, CDR2 YYDKDF (reference sequence). The CDR3 length is 13 residues. V shed 3 bases and J shed 9 bases, with 9 bases lying between them. This CDR3 is CATSRRGFSPLHF. The DNA of the CDR3 is TGTGCCACCAGCAGGCGGGGGTTTTCACCCCTCCACTTT. Drawing the rest from reference TRBV15 and TRBJ1-6, the complete variable domain is DAMVIQNPRYQVTQFGKPVTLSCSQTLNHNVMYWYQQKSSQAPKLLFHYYDKDFNNEADTPDNFQSRRPNTSFCFLDIRSPGLGDTAMYLCATSRRGFSPLHFGNGTRLTVT.

This clonotype was seen a handful of times. CDR3 region: CASSQGPTGSGANVLTF. CDR3 DNA: TGTGCCAGCAGCCAAGGGCCAACAGGCTCTGGGGCCAACGTCCTGACTTTC. J is TRBJ2-6 and V is TRBV3-1; D is possibly TRBD1 (5 bases). This CDR3 spans 17 amino acids. V shed 1 base and J shed 0 bases, with 10 bases lying between them. Germline V lookup: CDR1 LGHDT, CDR2 YNNKEL (reference sequence).